This TCR beta chain is from a study of T cells in tumors after PD-1 blockade. This clone was seen just once. Germline V gene sequence: CDR1 SGHTA, CDR2 FQGNSA. The CDR3 extends over 13 amino acids. The V end lost 1 base, the J end lost 10 bases, and 10 bases lay between the germline ends. Sequencing was performed with immunoSEQ multiplex PCR; in TCRdb, only in-frame clones are kept and a portion is missing. The table has about 63,000 clones, roughly 70% seen once. This material consisted of PBMCs, taken after anti-PD-1 treatment. The rearrangement links TRBV7-2 to TRBJ1-4; no definite D call. The source of this sequence is a human donor with basal cell carcinoma. This CDR3 reads CASSLGHRGKLFF. CDR3 coding DNA: TGTGCCAGCAGCTTAGGCCATAGAGGAAAACTGTTTTTT.